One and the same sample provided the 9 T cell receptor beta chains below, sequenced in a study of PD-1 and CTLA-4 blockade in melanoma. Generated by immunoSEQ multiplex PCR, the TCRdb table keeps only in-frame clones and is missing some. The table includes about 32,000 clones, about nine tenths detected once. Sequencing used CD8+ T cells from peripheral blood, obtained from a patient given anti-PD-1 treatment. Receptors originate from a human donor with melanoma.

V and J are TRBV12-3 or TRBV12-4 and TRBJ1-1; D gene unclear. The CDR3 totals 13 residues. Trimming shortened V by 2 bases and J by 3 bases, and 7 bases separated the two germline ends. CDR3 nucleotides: TGTGCCAGCAGTTTAACTCGGGACACTGAAGCTTTCTTT. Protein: CASSLTRDTEAFF.

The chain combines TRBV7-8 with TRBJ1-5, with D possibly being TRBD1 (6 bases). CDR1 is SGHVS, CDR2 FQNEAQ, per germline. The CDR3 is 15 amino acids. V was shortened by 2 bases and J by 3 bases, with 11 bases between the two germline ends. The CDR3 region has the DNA TGTGCCAGCAGCTTATATTCAGGGGACAATCAGCCCCAGCATTTT. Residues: CASSLYSGDNQPQHF.

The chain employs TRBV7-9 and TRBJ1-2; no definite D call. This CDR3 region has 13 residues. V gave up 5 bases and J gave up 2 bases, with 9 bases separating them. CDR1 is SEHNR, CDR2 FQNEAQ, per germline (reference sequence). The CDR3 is CASSPTANYGYTF. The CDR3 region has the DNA TGTGCCAGCAGCCCGACCGCGAACTATGGCTACACCTTC.

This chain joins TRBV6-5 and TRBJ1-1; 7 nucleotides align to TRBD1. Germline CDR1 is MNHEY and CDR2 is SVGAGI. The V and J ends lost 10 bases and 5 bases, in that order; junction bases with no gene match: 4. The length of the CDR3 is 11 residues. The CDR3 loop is CATNRGTEAFF. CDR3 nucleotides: TGTGCCACGAACAGGGGTACTGAAGCTTTCTTT.

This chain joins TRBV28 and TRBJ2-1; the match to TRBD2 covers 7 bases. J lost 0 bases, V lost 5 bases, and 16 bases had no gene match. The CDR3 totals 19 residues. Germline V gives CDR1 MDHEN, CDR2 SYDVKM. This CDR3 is CASSPFGAGRGSSYNEQFF. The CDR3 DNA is TGTGCCAGCAGTCCATTTGGGGCAGGGAGGGGTAGCTCCTACAATGAGCAGTTCTTC.

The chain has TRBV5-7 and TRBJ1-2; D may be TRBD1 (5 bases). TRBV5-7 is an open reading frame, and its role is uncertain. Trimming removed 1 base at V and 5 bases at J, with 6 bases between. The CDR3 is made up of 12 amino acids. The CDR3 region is CASSLRGYGYTF. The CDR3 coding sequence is TGTGCCAGCAGCTTGAGGGGATATGGCTACACCTTC.

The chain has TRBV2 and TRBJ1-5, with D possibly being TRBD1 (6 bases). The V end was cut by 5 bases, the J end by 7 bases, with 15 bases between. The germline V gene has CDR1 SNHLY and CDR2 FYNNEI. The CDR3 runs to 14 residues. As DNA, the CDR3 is TGTGCCAGCAGTCACCCGACAGGTCCCCAGCCCCAGCATTTT. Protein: CASSHPTGPQPQHF. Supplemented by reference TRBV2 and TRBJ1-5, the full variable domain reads EPEVTQTPSHQVTQMGQEVILRCVPISNHLYFYWYRQILGQKVEFLVSFYNNEISEKSEIFDDQFSVERPDGSNFTLKIRSTKLEDSAMYFCASSHPTGPQPQHFGDGTRLSIL.

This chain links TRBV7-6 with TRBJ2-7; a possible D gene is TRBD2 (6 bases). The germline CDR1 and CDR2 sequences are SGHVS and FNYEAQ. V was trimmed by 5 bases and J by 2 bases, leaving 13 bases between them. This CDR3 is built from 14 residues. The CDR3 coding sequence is TGTGCCAGCAGCGTATCGGGGACTCCCTACGAGCAGTACTTC. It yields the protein CASSVSGTPYEQYF.

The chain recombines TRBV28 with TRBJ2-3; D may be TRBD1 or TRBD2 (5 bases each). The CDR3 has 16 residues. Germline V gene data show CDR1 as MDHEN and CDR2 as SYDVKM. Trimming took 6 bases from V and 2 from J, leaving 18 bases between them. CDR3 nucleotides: TGTGCCAGCAGATACCCCAGGGCGGGTGTCACAGATACGCAGTATTTT. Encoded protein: CASRYPRAGVTDTQYF.